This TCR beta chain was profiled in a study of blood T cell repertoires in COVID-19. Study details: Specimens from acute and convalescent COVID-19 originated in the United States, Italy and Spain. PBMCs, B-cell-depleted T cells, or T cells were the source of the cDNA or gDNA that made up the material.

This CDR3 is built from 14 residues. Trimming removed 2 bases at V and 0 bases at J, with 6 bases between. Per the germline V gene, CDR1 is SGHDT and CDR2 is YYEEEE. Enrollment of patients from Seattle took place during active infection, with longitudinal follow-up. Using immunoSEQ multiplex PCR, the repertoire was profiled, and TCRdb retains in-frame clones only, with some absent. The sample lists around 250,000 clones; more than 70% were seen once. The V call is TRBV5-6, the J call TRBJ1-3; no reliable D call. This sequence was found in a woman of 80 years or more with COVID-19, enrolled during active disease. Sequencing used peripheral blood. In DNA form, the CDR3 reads TGTGCCAGCAGCTTCTCCGGCTCTGGAAACACCATATATTTT. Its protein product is CASSFSGSGNTIYF.